The source of this T cell receptor beta chain is a study of T cell changes during pregnancy in multiple sclerosis. Clones were read by immunoSEQ multiplex PCR, and TCRdb kept only the in-frame ones, dropping some. The profile shows tens of thousands of clones, over 85% of them singletons. The CDR3 consists of 15 residues. This chain connects TRBV21-1 to TRBJ1-1. TRBV21-1 is annotated as a pseudogene. The source material was CD8+ T cells from peripheral blood mononuclear cells, sampled in the third trimester of pregnancy. The source of this sequence is a female donor with multiple sclerosis, enrolled in a pregnancy study. CDR3 DNA: TGTGCCAGCAGCCCCGACGTGAGGGGCGGGGGAGAAGCTTTCTTT. Its translation is CASSPDVRGGGEAFF.